The 13 T cell receptor beta chains in this list originate from one sample, sequenced in a study of blood T cell repertoires in COVID-19. The table came from immunoSEQ multiplex PCR; TCRdb's copy has only in-frame clones and leaves some out. The sample has some 300,000 clones; 70% to 90% are singletons. The specimen was peripheral blood. The receptors stem from a woman aged 25-40 years who had recovered from COVID-19.

The rearrangement uses TRBV19 and TRBJ2-7, with a tentative D call TRBD1 (6 bases). The germline CDR1 and CDR2 sequences are LNHDA and SQIVND (reference sequence). Trimming removed 4 bases at V and 0 bases at J, with 10 bases between. The CDR3 covers 14 residues. CDR3 residues: CASSTDSSSYEQYF. In nucleotides, the CDR3 is TGTGCCAGTAGTACGGACAGCTCCTCCTACGAGCAGTACTTC.

This clone showed up just once. This sequence joins TRBV5-4 and TRBJ2-3; D is undetermined. Germline lookup yields CDR1 SGHNT and CDR2 YYREEE (reference sequence). The CDR3 extends over 13 amino acids. Trimming removed 0 bases from V and 3 bases from J, with 5 bases in between. The chain's CDR3 is CASSLEATDTQYF. CDR3 bases: TGTGCCAGCAGCTTGGAAGCGACAGATACGCAGTATTTT.

This rearrangement joins TRBV7-3 to TRBJ2-1, with 9 bases identical to TRBD2. CDR1 is SGHTA and CDR2 is FQGTGA in the germline V gene. J gave up 3 bases and V 4 bases, and 4 bases lay outside the gene matches. The CDR3 is made up of 15 amino acids. The CDR3 loop reads CASSSQAGGYNEQFF. CDR3 in DNA: TGTGCCAGCAGCTCACAAGCGGGGGGCTACAATGAGCAGTTCTTC.

This clone was counted a single time. V is TRBV5-4 and J is TRBJ2-2, with 10 bases aligning to TRBD1. This CDR3 is 16 amino acids long. J gave up 4 bases and V 2 bases, and 5 bases lay outside the gene matches. Per the germline V gene, CDR1 is SGHNT and CDR2 is YYREEE (reference sequence). The CDR3 sequence is CASSFPTGGVTGELFF. CDR3 sequence (DNA): TGTGCCAGCAGCTTTCCGACAGGGGGCGTCACCGGGGAGCTGTTTTTT.

The chain combines TRBV7-9 with TRBJ1-3; D remains unclear. The CDR3 is 15 amino acids. Germline values: CDR1 SEHNR, CDR2 FQNEAQ (reference sequence). Deletions cut 6 bases from V and 0 bases from J, with 12 bases between. The CDR3 DNA reads as TGTGCCAGCAGTCTCGAACGGGGCTCTGGAAACACCATATATTTT. This gives the protein CASSLERGSGNTIYF.

This sequence joins TRBV5-1 and TRBJ2-7, with TRBD2 identical over 9 bases. The V segment lost 0 bases and the J segment 6 bases; nucleotides outside the gene matches: 7. From germline, CDR1 is SGHRS and CDR2 YFSETQ. The CDR3 has 15 amino acids. DNA for the CDR3: TGCGCCAGCAGCTTGGCACCTAGCGGGGCCGGCGAGCAGTACTTC. Amino acids: CASSLAPSGAGEQYF.

The chain combines TRBV9 with TRBJ2-1, with TRBD1 identical over 7 bases. CDR1 is SGDLS, CDR2 YYNGEE, per germline. V shed 0 bases, J shed 0 bases, and the junction held 9 bases outside the gene matches. This CDR3 region has 18 residues. CDR3 region: CASSVGVGGRHSYNEQFF. The CDR3 bases are TGTGCCAGCAGCGTAGGAGTAGGGGGCAGGCACTCCTACAATGAGCAGTTCTTC.

V usage is TRBV3-1 (or the pseudogene TRBV3-2) and J usage is TRBJ1-4; the D gene is possibly TRBD1 (5 bases). This CDR3 spans 12 amino acids. Trimming left V 6 bases short and J 12 bases short, with 14 bases between. Germline V gives CDR1 LGHDT, CDR2 YNNKEL (reference sequence). In DNA, the CDR3 is TGTGCCAGCAGAATGGGGTCGGGGGAACTGTTTTTT. This sequence encodes CASRMGSGELFF.

The chain is built from TRBV12-3 or TRBV12-4 and TRBJ2-5; D remains unclear. The CDR3 covers 12 residues. V was trimmed by 5 bases and J by 4 bases, leaving 8 bases between them. The CDR3 region is CASSRFVETQYF. The CDR3 region has the DNA TGTGCCAGCAGTCGTTTTGTAGAGACCCAGTACTTC.

CDR3 protein: CASTVGGTDTQYF. The DNA of the CDR3 is TGTGCCAGCACCGTGGGGGGTACAGATACGCAGTATTTT. The chain employs TRBV2 and TRBJ2-3; maybe TRBD2 (6 bases). V lost 7 bases, J lost 3 bases, and 11 bases lay in between. CDR3 length: 13 amino acids. CDR1 and CDR2 (germline): SNHLY, FYNNEI. The variable domain in full, completed from reference TRBV2 and TRBJ2-3, reads EPEVTQTPSHQVTQMGQEVILRCVPISNHLYFYWYRQILGQKVEFLVSFYNNEISEKSEIFDDQFSVERPDGSNFTLKIRSTKLEDSAMYFCASTVGGTDTQYFGPGTRLTVL.

The chain carries TRBV6-6 and TRBJ1-2; 11 bases map to TRBD1. The CDR3 runs to 14 residues. The germline V gene has CDR1 MNHNY and CDR2 SVGAGI (reference sequence). With V trimmed by 2 bases and J by 8 bases, 4 bases remained unmatched. CDR3 coding DNA: TGTGCCAGCAGTTACCCGGACAGGGGGCACGGCTACACCTTC. It yields the protein CASSYPDRGHGYTF.

The rearrangement joins TRBV5-1 to TRBJ1-1; TRBD1 aligns across 8 bases. J lost 5 bases, V lost 4 bases, and 7 bases had no gene match. This CDR3 comprises 14 residues. Germline V CDR1 and CDR2: SGHRS, YFSETQ. Here the CDR3 DNA reads TGCGCCAGCAGCCAGGACAGGGAGATAACTGAAGCTTTCTTT. Its protein is CASSQDREITEAFF.

For this clone: Additional DNA sequences in this sample encode the identical CDR3. The chain carries TRBV27 and TRBJ2-1, with 9 nucleotides matching TRBD2. The junction had 4 bases not matched to a gene; V was cut back by 1 base and J by 3 bases. CDR3 length: 16 residues. Germline assignment: CDR1 MNHEY and CDR2 SMNVEV (reference sequence). In DNA form, the CDR3 reads TGTGCCAGCAGTTTATTGGCGGGGGGGAGCTACAATGAGCAGTTCTTC. Protein: CASSLLAGGSYNEQFF.